The T cell receptor beta chain described here comes from a study of cytomegalovirus exposure and HLA in healthy donors. Study findings and constraints: According to a later analysis, donors in an Asian-associated ancestry cluster reportedly had fewer N-insertions than the roughly 640-donor mean. Indistinguishability led to the exclusion of some V segments, TRBV6-2 and TRBV6-3 included.

Between the trimmed V and J ends, which lost 5 bases and 8 bases, there was a span of 21 bases. The CDR3 consists of 15 residues. Germline CDR1 is SGHAT and CDR2 is FQNNGV. Primers: 60 Vbeta forward and 13 Jbeta reverse. The data were produced by immunoSEQ multiplex PCR, yet TCRdb's version contains in-frame clones alone and is incomplete. The sample records approximately 130,000 clones, 81% being singletons. A remark on this clone: The antigen remains unidentified.

The chain uses TRBV11-2 and TRBJ1-2; no clear D gene. This TCR was sampled from a man younger than 30 in good health and CMV-seronegative. The sequencing input was PBMCs. CDR3 protein: CASSPPRLPLRGYTF. The CDR3 DNA reads as TGTGCCAGCAGCCCACCTAGGCTCCCACTCCGCGGCTACACCTTC. Together with reference TRBV11-2 and TRBJ1-2, the CDR3 gives the full variable domain: EAGVAQSPRYKIIEKRQSVAFWCNPISGHATLYWYQQILGQGPKLLIQFQNNGVVDDSQLPKDRFSAERLKGVDSTLKIQPAKLEDSAVYLCASSPPRLPLRGYTFGSGTRLTVV.